A single sample gave rise to the 22 T cell receptor beta chains below, sequenced in a study of shared clonotypes between healthy human individuals. Clones were read by immunoSEQ multiplex PCR, and TCRdb kept only the in-frame ones, dropping some. This table holds about 660,000 clones, around 67% found once. Sequencing input: memory CD4+ T cells sorted from blood. Subset in this sample: CD45RA-negative fraction. These receptors all stem from a woman aged 30 to 39 in good health.

This rearrangement joins TRBV7-9 to TRBJ2-4; 11 bases match TRBD1. The germline V gene has CDR1 SEHNR and CDR2 FQNEAQ (reference sequence). Trimming at V came to 4 bases and at J to 2 bases, leaving 4 bases not matched to a gene. This CDR3 region has 16 residues. The CDR3 nucleotides read TGTGCCAGCAGCTGGACAGGGGGCCGGCCCAAAAACATTCAGTACTTC. It translates to CASSWTGGRPKNIQYF.

The chain uses TRBV10-3 and TRBJ2-1, with 12 positions matching TRBD2. The CDR3 has 19 residues. J was trimmed by 12 bases and V by 0 bases; bases with no gene match: 18. The germline CDR1 and CDR2 sequences are ENHRY and SYGVKD. This CDR3 reads CAISESGLYRTSGKGVQFF. The CDR3 DNA reads as TGTGCCATCAGTGAGTCGGGGTTGTACCGGACTAGCGGGAAAGGGGTGCAGTTCTTC.

With respect to this clone: One base away lies a much larger clone, so this may be a sequencing read error. Other DNA sequences from this sample encode an identical CDR3 as well. The chain is built from TRBV19 and TRBJ2-7; 10 bases are a match to TRBD2. This CDR3 spans 14 amino acids. The V segment lost 2 bases and the J segment 2 bases; nucleotides outside the gene matches: 0. Germline lookup yields CDR1 LNHDA and CDR2 SQIVND (reference sequence). The CDR3 loop is CASSITSGTYEQYF. The CDR3 bases are TGTGCCAGTAGTATAACTAGCGGGACCTACGAGCAGTACTTC. Complete variable domain (other parts from reference TRBV19 and TRBJ2-7): DGGITQSPKYLFRKEGQNVTLSCEQNLNHDAMYWYRQDPGQGLRLIYYSQIVNDFQKGDIAEGYSVSREKKESFPLTVTSAQKNPTAFYLCASSITSGTYEQYFGPGTRLTVT.

The V and J genes are TRBV29-1 and TRBJ1-3; D unclear. V was cut by 0 bases and J by 0 bases, with 12 bases left in between. CDR3 length equals 16 residues. The germline V gene has CDR1 SQVTM and CDR2 ANQGSEA. The CDR3 coding sequence is TGCAGCGTTGAAGAGGACGGATTAAGCTCTGGAAACACCATATATTTT. Protein: CSVEEDGLSSGNTIYF.

The sample holds one count of this clone. This chain uses TRBV18 with TRBJ2-7; 7 nucleotides match TRBD2. The germline V gene encodes CDR1 KGHSH and CDR2 LQKENI. With 1 base clipped from V and 3 bases from J, the junction kept 9 bases outside the gene matches. This CDR3 region has 16 residues. For the CDR3, the DNA is TGTGCCAGCTCACCACGGCTAGCGGACCGTAACTACGAGCAGTACTTC. Protein sequence: CASSPRLADRNYEQYF. The whole variable domain, remainder taken from reference TRBV18 and TRBJ2-7, is NAGVMQNPRHLVRRRGQEARLRCSPMKGHSHVYWYRQLPEEGLKFMVYLQKENIIDESGMPKERFSAEFPKEGPSILRIQQVVRGDSAAYFCASSPRLADRNYEQYFGPGTRLTVT.

The chain is built from TRBV19 and TRBJ2-4; the D gene is possibly TRBD1 (6 bases). The CDR3 totals 14 residues. Germline loops: CDR1 LNHDA, CDR2 SQIVND (reference sequence). The germline V and J ends were trimmed by 6 bases and 0 bases, with 9 bases remaining between them. The CDR3 DNA follows: TGTGCCAGTAGCCAACAGGGAGCCAAAAACATTCAGTACTTC. Protein: CASSQQGAKNIQYF.

The chain recombines TRBV6-5 with TRBJ1-1; D call uncertain. Germline loops: CDR1 MNHEY, CDR2 SVGAGI. With 4 bases removed from V and 2 bases from J, the gap between germline ends came to 11 bases. The CDR3 contains 14 residues. The chain's CDR3 is CASSSWTANTEAFF. The CDR3, as DNA: TGTGCCAGCAGTTCCTGGACTGCTAACACTGAAGCTTTCTTT.

In this sample, this clone turned up a few times. The V gene is TRBV30, the J gene TRBJ1-2; 8 bases are a match to TRBD1. Losses at the gene ends were 5 bases for V and 7 bases for J; bases not matched to a gene: 3. CDR1 is GTSNPN and CDR2 is SVGIG in the germline V gene (reference sequence). The length of the CDR3 is 11 residues. CDR3 nucleotides: TGTGCCTGGGACAGGGGTCCTGGCTACACCTTC. Its protein is CAWDRGPGYTF.

The chain carries TRBV6-6 and TRBJ1-1, with 7 bases identical to TRBD1. J was trimmed by 5 bases and V by 5 bases; bases with no gene match: 8. This CDR3 spans 14 amino acids. Germline CDR1 and CDR2: MNHNY and SVGAGI (reference sequence). CDR3 in amino acids: CASSPWDSGTEAFF. DNA for the CDR3: TGTGCCAGCAGTCCCTGGGACAGTGGGACTGAAGCTTTCTTT.

At least ten counts were recorded for this clone. Other DNA sequences within the sample encode an identical CDR3. This chain uses TRBV5-1 with TRBJ1-5; 8 nucleotides agree with TRBD1. From germline, CDR1 is SGHRS and CDR2 YFSETQ. The CDR3 runs 14 residues. The junction had 6 bases not matched to a gene; V was cut back by 3 bases and J by 7 bases. CDR3 sequence reads: CASSYGTGGQPQHF. The CDR3 DNA reads as TGCGCCAGCAGCTACGGGACAGGTGGACAGCCCCAGCATTTT.

Here the CDR3 reads CASSKQVDYGYTF. CDR3 nucleotide sequence: TGTGCCAGCAGCAAACAGGTAGACTATGGCTACACCTTC. This chain joins TRBV7-8 and TRBJ1-2, with D perhaps matching TRBD1 (5 bases). Between the trimmed V and J ends, which lost 5 bases and 3 bases, there was a span of 10 bases. This CDR3 has 13 amino acids. Germline assignment: CDR1 SGHVS and CDR2 FQNEAQ.

This clone was seen more than once but under ten times. In DNA form, the CDR3 reads TGTGCCTGGAGTGTCAATAGCGGGAGAATCAATGAGCAGTTCTTC. Translating gives CAWSVNSGRINEQFF. V is TRBV30 and J is TRBJ2-1, with 9 bases lining up with TRBD2. J lost 6 bases, V lost 0 bases, and 6 bases had no gene match. The CDR3 consists of 15 residues. CDR1 and CDR2 (germline): GTSNPN, SVGIG (reference sequence).

V and J are TRBV2 and TRBJ1-1; D may be TRBD1 (6 bases). From germline, CDR1 is SNHLY and CDR2 FYNNEI. V lost 0 bases and J 4 bases, leaving 9 bases between the germline ends. The CDR3 is 14 residues long. CDR3 loop: CASSEAGGGTEAFF. CDR3 nucleotides: TGTGCCAGCAGTGAAGCGGGAGGGGGCACTGAAGCTTTCTTT.

The chain joins TRBV28 to TRBJ2-4; D is possibly TRBD1 or TRBD2 (5 bases each). Germline V CDR1 and CDR2: MDHEN, SYDVKM. The germline V and J ends were trimmed by 7 bases and 7 bases, with 20 bases remaining between them. The CDR3 loop spans 15 amino acids. The CDR3 here is CASTPGAPKANIQYF. CDR3 DNA sequence: TGTGCCAGCACCCCCGGGGCACCCAAGGCGAACATTCAGTACTTC.

In its sample, this clone was seen once. The chain carries TRBV19 and TRBJ1-5; a possible D gene is TRBD1 (5 bases). V lost 6 bases to trimming and J lost 4 bases, with 22 bases between them. Germline CDR1 reads LNHDA; CDR2 reads SQIVND (reference sequence). The CDR3 runs 17 residues. CDR3 loop: CASSPRGRGSGNQPQHF. In nucleotides, the CDR3 is TGTGCCAGTAGCCCACGCGGGAGGGGATCAGGGAATCAGCCCCAGCATTTT.

The chain employs TRBV30 and TRBJ1-5; D ambiguous. Germline assignment: CDR1 GTSNPN and CDR2 SVGIG (reference sequence). The CDR3 covers 12 residues. V was trimmed by 0 bases and J by 10 bases, leaving 10 bases between them. The CDR3 region has the DNA TGTGCCTGGAGTGTACCCGGGAGCCCCCAGCATTTT. Protein sequence: CAWSVPGSPQHF.

The V and J genes are TRBV5-1 and TRBJ2-7, with 9 bases lining up with TRBD1. Germline lookup yields CDR1 SGHRS and CDR2 YFSETQ. This CDR3 is 15 amino acids long. The J segment lost 6 bases and the V segment lost 6 bases, leaving 13 bases of the junction unmatched. CDR3 DNA: TGCGCCAGCACCATAGGGGACAGGGACTTGGGCGAGCAGTACTTC. It yields the protein CASTIGDRDLGEQYF. Complete variable domain (other parts from reference TRBV5-1 and TRBJ2-7): KAGVTQTPRYLIKTRGQQVTLSCSPISGHRSVSWYQQTPGQGLQFLFEYFSETQRNKGNFPGRFSGRQFSNSRSEMNVSTLELGDSALYLCASTIGDRDLGEQYFGPGTRLTVT.

The chain is built from TRBV11-2 and TRBJ2-3; D gene ambiguous. Deletions cut 0 bases from V and 7 bases from J, with 11 bases between. Germline lookup yields CDR1 SGHAT and CDR2 FQNNGV. The CDR3 has 14 residues. CDR3 sequence: CASSLELIRNTQYF. The CDR3 DNA is TGTGCCAGCAGCTTAGAACTCATCCGCAATACGCAGTATTTT. The variable domain in full, completed from reference TRBV11-2 and TRBJ2-3, reads EAGVAQSPRYKIIEKRQSVAFWCNPISGHATLYWYQQILGQGPKLLIQFQNNGVVDDSQLPKDRFSAERLKGVDSTLKIQPAKLEDSAVYLCASSLELIRNTQYFGPGTRLTVL.

The chain uses TRBV7-6 and TRBJ2-1; 7 positions agree with TRBD2. V lost 5 bases, J lost 8 bases, and 6 bases stayed unmatched. The CDR3 loop spans 13 amino acids. CDR1 and CDR2 from the germline V gene are SGHVS and FNYEAQ. The DNA of the CDR3 is TGTGCCAGCAGCAGCGGGAATCAAGATGAGCAGTTCTTC. Encoded protein: CASSSGNQDEQFF.

The sample holds a few counts of this clone. The rearrangement links TRBV11-2 to TRBJ1-1, with 8 bases that match TRBD1. The CDR3 covers 16 residues. The junction had 10 bases not matched to a gene; V was cut back by 7 bases and J by 0 bases. From germline, CDR1 is SGHAT and CDR2 FQNNGV. CDR3 nucleotides: TGTGCCAGCACCGACCGCGACAGGGGCGTGAACACTGAAGCTTTCTTT. It specifies CASTDRDRGVNTEAFF.

The gene calls are TRBV7-8 and TRBJ2-5, with 11 bases matching TRBD1. The CDR3 is made up of 14 amino acids. V lost 2 bases to trimming and J lost 5 bases; unmatched junction nucleotides: 1. Germline values: CDR1 SGHVS, CDR2 FQNEAQ. The CDR3 reads CASSLRDRGETQYF. The CDR3 nucleotides are TGTGCCAGCAGCTTACGGGACAGGGGGGAGACCCAGTACTTC.

CDR3 protein: CSVDGTGDEQFF. The CDR3 DNA sequence: TGCAGCGTTGATGGGACAGGGGATGAGCAGTTCTTC. The gene calls are TRBV29-1 and TRBJ2-1; 10 bases agree with TRBD1. CDR1 is SQVTM and CDR2 is ANQGSEA in the germline V gene. This CDR3 is built from 12 residues. V gave up 3 bases and J gave up 8 bases; unmatched junction bases: 1.